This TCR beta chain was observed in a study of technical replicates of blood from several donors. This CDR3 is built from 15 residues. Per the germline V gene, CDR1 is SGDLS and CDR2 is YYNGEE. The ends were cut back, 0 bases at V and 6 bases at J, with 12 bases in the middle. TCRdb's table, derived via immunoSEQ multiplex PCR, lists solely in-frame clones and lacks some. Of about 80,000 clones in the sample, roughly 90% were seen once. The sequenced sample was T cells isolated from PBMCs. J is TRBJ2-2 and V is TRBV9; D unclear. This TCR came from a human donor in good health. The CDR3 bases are TGTGCCAGCAGCGTAGATGGTAGTGCCCCCGGGGAGCTGTTTTTT. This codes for CASSVDGSAPGELFF.